The 18 T cell receptor beta chains given below trace back to one sample, sequenced in a study of CD8 T cells in ankylosing spondylitis. TCRdb re-analysed the 5' RACE reads in MiXCR, keeping a single row per CDR3 protein. The sample has 250,000 to 350,000 distinct CDR3 sequences, about 19% seen once. Sequences were obtained from blood, either unsorted or a sorted T cell fraction (not recorded which). The receptors stem from a male donor with ankylosing spondylitis or in good health (not recorded which).

A remark on this clonotype: Just one base apart from a much larger clone, this may be a read error. The V gene is TRBV5-1, the J gene TRBJ2-2; 10 bases agree with TRBD2. CDR3 length: 15 amino acids. Per the germline V gene, CDR1 is SGHRS and CDR2 is YFSETQ. CDR3 amino acids: CASSLATSGTEELFF. The CDR3 DNA follows: TGCGCCAGCAGCTTGGCCACTAGCGGGACCGAGGAGCTGTTTTTT.

In its sample, this clonotype was seen a few times. J is TRBJ1-1 and V is TRBV11-2, with a weak D call TRBD1 (6 bases). This CDR3 spans 13 amino acids. V lost 6 bases, J lost 0 bases, and 8 bases lay in between. Germline CDR1 and CDR2: SGHAT and FQNNGV. The CDR3 DNA follows: TGTGCCAGCAGTAGGGGGGTGAACACTGAAGCTTTCTTT. Its protein product is CASSRGVNTEAFF.

V and J are TRBV20-1 and TRBJ2-4; TRBD1 is a possible D gene (6 bases). This CDR3 is 14 amino acids long. Between the trimmed V and J ends, which lost 6 bases and 0 bases, there was a span of 12 bases. Germline V gene lookup returns CDR1 DFQATT and CDR2 SNEGSKA (reference sequence). The CDR3 nucleotides read TGCAGTGCAAACAGGGATGAAGCCAAAAACATTCAGTACTTC. Translated: CSANRDEAKNIQYF.

The table lists this clonotype with a few counts. V and J are TRBV7-2 and TRBJ1-2; D remains unclear. There are 16 residues in the CDR3. Germline V CDR1 and CDR2: SGHTA, FQGNSA. The V and J ends lost 1 base and 3 bases respectively, with 15 bases between them. As DNA, the CDR3 is TGTGCCAGCAGCTTAGGCCCATCCCCGCGCGACTATGGCTACACCTTC. This sequence encodes CASSLGPSPRDYGYTF.

The rearrangement uses TRBV12-3 or TRBV12-4 and TRBJ2-7; no firm D call. The CDR3 is made up of 12 amino acids. V gave up 1 base and J gave up 10 bases, with 11 bases separating them. The CDR3 protein is CASSLGSTAQYV. As DNA, the CDR3 is TGTGCCAGCAGTTTAGGGTCCACTGCACAGTACGTC.

Regarding this clonotype: A read error may explain this, as a much larger clone is one base away. This chain links TRBV5-8 with TRBJ2-1; D uncertain. The CDR3 has 13 amino acids. Germline V gives CDR1 SGHTS, CDR2 YDEGEE. V shed 2 bases and J shed 9 bases, with 12 bases lying between them. The CDR3 coding sequence is TGTGCCAGCAGCTTCGGACCCACTGGTGAGCAGTTCTTC. As protein: CASSFGPTGEQFF.

The chain carries TRBV5-1 and TRBJ2-1; 8 positions match TRBD1. Germline CDR1 SGHRS, CDR2 YFSETQ. This CDR3 has 13 residues. V shed 3 bases and J 9 bases; nucleotides not matched to a gene: 5. The CDR3 region has the DNA TGCGCCAGCAGCTCGACAGGGGCCGGTGAGCAGTTCTTC. Translation: CASSSTGAGEQFF.

In this sample, this clonotype turned up a few times. This chain links TRBV12-3 or TRBV12-4 with TRBJ2-1; D not certain. The CDR3 is made up of 15 amino acids. V was shortened by 5 bases and J by 1 base, with 12 bases between the two germline ends. CDR3 nucleotide sequence: TGTGCCAGCAGTCCAGACCCCGGGTCCTACAATGAGCAGTTCTTC. It is translated as CASSPDPGSYNEQFF.

The table lists this clonotype with a few counts. The chain uses TRBV10-3 and TRBJ2-2; 8 bases agree with TRBD2. CDR1 and CDR2 (germline): ENHRY, SYGVKD. Trimming removed 4 bases from V and 0 bases from J; junction bases left unmatched: 4. The length of the CDR3 is 16 residues. CDR3 residues: CAISGTSGPNTGELFF. For the CDR3, the DNA is TGTGCCATCAGTGGAACTAGCGGACCGAACACCGGGGAGCTGTTTTTT.

This clonotype was detected only a few times. V and J are TRBV28 and TRBJ1-6; D unresolved. Germline CDR1 reads MDHEN; CDR2 reads SYDVKM. The V end was cut by 8 bases, the J end by 8 bases, with 19 bases between. This CDR3 has 15 amino acids. CDR3 sequence (DNA): TGTGCCAGCTCTATCGTTACCCAGCGCGATTCACCCCTCCACTTT. This sequence encodes CASSIVTQRDSPLHF.

The rearrangement joins TRBV9 to TRBJ2-2; D may be TRBD2 (5 bases). V gave up 3 bases and J gave up 4 bases, with 13 bases separating them. The V gene's germline CDR1 is SGDLS and CDR2 YYNGEE. The CDR3 totals 15 residues. The CDR3 spells CASSGGRGATGELFF. The CDR3 DNA follows: TGTGCCAGCAGCGGAGGACGGGGAGCCACCGGGGAGCTGTTTTTT.

The table lists this clonotype with a few counts. The chain uses TRBV15 and TRBJ2-7, with D possibly matching TRBD1 (5 bases). Germline CDR1 is LNHNV and CDR2 is YYDKDF (reference sequence). The ends were cut back, 0 bases at V and 2 bases at J, with 17 bases in the middle. The CDR3 is made up of 17 amino acids. CDR3 loop: CATSRDLAGSYPYEQYV. The DNA for the CDR3 is TGTGCCACCAGCAGAGATTTAGCAGGGTCTTATCCCTACGAGCAGTACGTC.

This clonotype was seen a handful of times. The genes are TRBV4-1 and TRBJ1-1; weak D call: TRBD1 (5 bases). Trimming took off 0 bases at V and 0 bases at J, with 11 bases between the two ends. From germline, CDR1 is MGHRA and CDR2 YSYEKL. The CDR3 loop spans 16 amino acids. The CDR3 DNA reads TGCGCCAGCAGCCAAGATCAGGGCCTCATGAACACTGAAGCTTTCTTT. Translation: CASSQDQGLMNTEAFF.

V usage is TRBV19 and J usage is TRBJ2-1, with D perhaps assigned TRBD1 or TRBD2 (5 bases each). Germline V gene data show CDR1 as LNHDA and CDR2 as SQIVND (reference sequence). This CDR3 has 14 amino acids. V was cut by 3 bases and J by 4 bases, with 10 bases left in between. DNA for the CDR3: TGTGCCAGTAGTATTTTTGGGACGTACAATGAGCAGTTCTTC. This translates into CASSIFGTYNEQFF.

The gene calls are TRBV9 and TRBJ1-2, with TRBD1 as a possible D gene (6 bases). Per the germline V gene, CDR1 is SGDLS and CDR2 is YYNGEE. The V end lost 7 bases, the J end lost 5 bases, and 15 bases lay between the germline ends. The CDR3 length is 13 residues. CDR3 coding DNA: TGTGCCAGCGGCCTCGGGACACAATATGGCTACACCTTC. Translation gives CASGLGTQYGYTF.

The chain uses TRBV5-1 and TRBJ2-3, with TRBD1 identical over 10 bases. CDR3 size: 15 residues. V shed 4 bases, J shed 4 bases, and the junction held 6 bases outside the gene matches. Germline values: CDR1 SGHRS, CDR2 YFSETQ. The DNA of the CDR3 is TGCGCCAGCAGCATTTCCGGGACAGGGGCAGATACGCAGTATTTT. Amino acid sequence: CASSISGTGADTQYF.

This rearrangement joins TRBV12-3 or TRBV12-4 to TRBJ1-5, with D possibly TRBD1 on 6 matching bases. Trimming took 6 bases from V and 10 from J, leaving 16 bases between them. This CDR3 spans 13 amino acids. DNA of the CDR3: TGTGCCAGCAGGTTTGATGGGGGCGGCCCCCAGCATTTT. It translates to CASRFDGGGPQHF.

On this clonotype: One junction end disagrees with the germline gene, perhaps due to a read error. The chain joins TRBV15 to TRBJ2-3; unclear D gene. Germline CDR1 is LNHNV and CDR2 is YYDKDF (reference sequence). CDR3 length: 12 residues. The CDR3 loop reads CATSREGYTQYF. DNA for the CDR3: TGTGCCACCAGCAGAGAGGGCTATACCCAGTATTTT.